Shown below are 19 T cell receptor beta chains from a single sample sequenced in a study of T-cell memory formation after mild COVID-19. TCRdb re-analysed the 5' RACE reads in MiXCR, keeping a single row per CDR3 protein. The table lists roughly 250,000 distinct CDR3 sequences, over 15% of them singletons. What was sequenced was PBMCs or a T cell subset sorted from them (not recorded which). The origin of the receptors is a man aged 18 to 30 who had mild COVID-19 (a few samples of this study predate the infection). Cell type and time point are not known.

This clonotype has a handful of counts. V is TRBV7-9 and J is TRBJ2-5, with a possible D match to TRBD1 (6 bases). The germline CDR1 and CDR2 sequences are SEHNR and FQNEAQ (reference sequence). Deletions cut 5 bases from V and 5 bases from J, with 18 bases between. CDR3 length equals 15 residues. DNA of the CDR3: TGTGCCAGCAGCCTCGACAGGATAACGCTCGAGACCCAGTACTTC. Translating gives CASSLDRITLETQYF.

The V gene is TRBV6-5, the J gene TRBJ1-4; 9 positions match TRBD1. CDR1 and CDR2 from the germline V gene are MNHEY and SVGAGI. There are 17 residues in the CDR3. The ends lost 5 bases at V and 7 bases at J; junction bases unmatched: 14. The DNA of the CDR3 is TGTGCCAGCAGTCCGCCCCCCTGGACAGGGGCCCGTGAAAAACTGTTTTTT. This gives the protein CASSPPPWTGAREKLFF.

V usage is TRBV5-1 and J usage is TRBJ2-2; TRBD1 matches at 12 bases. V gave up 4 bases and J gave up 5 bases; unmatched junction bases: 6. Germline-derived CDR1 and CDR2 are SGHRS and YFSETQ. This CDR3 is built from 16 residues. CDR3: CASSLGQGAGTGELFF. The CDR3 coding sequence is TGCGCCAGCAGCCTGGGACAGGGGGCCGGAACCGGGGAGCTGTTTTTT.

This clonotype was observed a few times. The chain employs TRBV20-1 and TRBJ2-5; D is unresolved. The CDR3 totals 14 residues. Trimming shortened V by 4 bases and J by 4 bases, and 16 bases separated the two germline ends. The germline CDR1 and CDR2 sequences are DFQATT and SNEGSKA (reference sequence). CDR3 in amino acids: CSAKDSTHGETQYF. DNA for the CDR3: TGCAGTGCTAAAGATAGCACCCACGGAGAGACCCAGTACTTC.

This chain joins TRBV7-6 and TRBJ2-3; D remains unclear. The CDR3 contains 14 residues. V lost 7 bases to trimming and J lost 4 bases, with 15 bases between them. CDR1 SGHVS and CDR2 FNYEAQ come from the germline V gene. The CDR3, as DNA: TGTGCCAGCATGTCTTACCAGAAAGCAGATACGCAGTATTTT. Translating gives CASMSYQKADTQYF.

The CDR3 DNA follows: TGTGCCAGCGGGGTACTCTGGGAGCTGTTTTTT. It specifies CASGVLWELFF. This rearrangement joins TRBV7-8 to TRBJ2-2; unclear D gene. The V gene's germline CDR1 is SGHVS and CDR2 FQNEAQ. The CDR3 has 11 amino acids. V was shortened by 8 bases and J by 9 bases, with 10 bases between the two germline ends. Using reference TRBV7-8 and TRBJ2-2 for the parts outside the CDR3, the full variable domain is GAGVSQSPRYKVAKRGQDVALRCDPISGHVSLFWYQQALGQGPEFLTYFQNEAQLDKSGLPSDRFFAERPEGSVSTLKIQRTQQEDSAVYLCASGVLWELFFGEGSRLTVL.

This sequence joins TRBV3-1 and TRBJ2-5, with 8 bases that match TRBD2. Unmatched junction bases numbered 3, after V lost 4 bases and J lost 5 bases. This CDR3 is 13 amino acids long. The germline V gene encodes CDR1 LGHDT and CDR2 YNNKEL (reference sequence). The CDR3 reads CASSLPSGETQYF. The CDR3 nucleotides are TGTGCCAGCAGCCTGCCTAGCGGGGAGACCCAGTACTTC.

This clonotype was detected only a few times. The rearrangement uses TRBV19 and TRBJ1-6, with a weak D call TRBD1 (6 bases). Germline V gene data show CDR1 as LNHDA and CDR2 as SQIVND (reference sequence). Trimming pared 6 bases from V and 6 bases from J, leaving 15 bases between. This CDR3 is built from 15 residues. The chain's CDR3 is CASSTGDRFNSPLHF. CDR3 coding DNA: TGTGCCAGTAGCACAGGAGACAGGTTTAATTCACCCCTCCACTTT.

The chain has TRBV6-6 and TRBJ1-6; D gene uncertain. Deletions cut 9 bases from V and 9 bases from J, with 21 bases between. CDR1 and CDR2 from the germline V gene are MNHNY and SVGAGI (reference sequence). The CDR3 length is 15 residues. DNA of the CDR3: TGTGCCAGTAGTGGGTACTTGGTATCTTCTTCACCCCTCCACTTT. Its protein product is CASSGYLVSSSPLHF.

The chain links TRBV5-6 to TRBJ2-7, with D perhaps matching TRBD1 (6 bases). Germline loops: CDR1 SGHDT, CDR2 YYEEEE. With 4 bases removed from V and 2 bases from J, the gap between germline ends came to 10 bases. The CDR3 runs 13 residues. In nucleotides, the CDR3 is TGTGCCAGCAGCCCAGGGGCGACCTACGAGCAGTACGTC. Translating gives CASSPGATYEQYV.

The chain carries TRBV7-6 and TRBJ1-1, with 7 bases matching TRBD1. After removal of 5 bases from V and 0 bases from J, the junction contained 12 bases not matched to a gene. This CDR3 has 17 residues. Looked up from germline, CDR1 is SGHVS and CDR2 is FNYEAQ. The CDR3 DNA reads TGTGCCAGCAGCCCGCGGACAGGTAGGAATATGAACACTGAAGCTTTCTTT. It yields the protein CASSPRTGRNMNTEAFF.

This clonotype was detected only a few times. This sequence joins TRBV5-1 and TRBJ2-1; tentatively, D is TRBD2 (6 bases). Deletions cut 0 bases from V and 2 bases from J, with 12 bases between. The V gene's germline CDR1 is SGHRS and CDR2 YFSETQ. The CDR3 extends over 16 amino acids. CDR3 region: CASSLVTAGTYNEQFF. CDR3 nucleotide sequence: TGCGCCAGCAGCTTGGTAACGGCGGGGACCTACAATGAGCAGTTCTTC.

This clonotype has just a few counts. Here the CDR3 reads CATSASVNTGELFF. Written as DNA, the CDR3 is TGTGCCACCAGTGCCAGCGTAAACACCGGGGAGCTGTTTTTT. The chain couples TRBV24-1 to TRBJ2-2; D uncertain. The CDR3 contains 14 residues. V was clipped by 5 bases and J by 2 bases, with 8 bases between them. Germline V gene sequence: CDR1 KGHDR, CDR2 SFDVKD.

This clonotype has more than one count but fewer than ten. The chain employs TRBV6-5 and TRBJ2-3; no definite D call. This CDR3 spans 14 amino acids. CDR1 MNHEY and CDR2 SVGAGI come from the germline V gene. Trimming left V 8 bases short and J 2 bases short, with 14 bases between. CDR3 sequence reads: CASSGYSITDTQYF. The CDR3 nucleotides read TGTGCCAGCTCCGGGTATTCTATCACAGATACGCAGTATTTT.

V usage is TRBV4-3 and J usage is TRBJ1-1; D call uncertain. Per germline, CDR1 LGHNA and CDR2 YSLEER. V dropped 6 bases and J dropped 10 bases, with 21 bases sitting between them. The CDR3 spans 14 residues. CDR3 nucleotide sequence: TGCGCCAGCAGACTTATACCTGTGGGCGGAGGAGCTTTCTTT. Translated, it gives CASRLIPVGGGAFF.

This clonotype came up a few times. The rearrangement links TRBV5-5 to TRBJ1-1; D remains unclear. The ends were cut back, 7 bases at V and 5 bases at J, with 15 bases in the middle. The CDR3 has 13 amino acids. Looked up from germline, CDR1 is SGHKS and CDR2 is YYEKEE (reference sequence). The CDR3 DNA sequence: TGTGCCAGCCGACTTCCTGGGAGTACTGAAGCTTTCTTT. Its translation is CASRLPGSTEAFF.

The chain couples TRBV4-1 to TRBJ1-5, with TRBD1 as a possible D gene (5 bases). With 0 bases removed from V and 3 bases from J, the gap between germline ends came to 12 bases. Germline lookup yields CDR1 MGHRA and CDR2 YSYEKL. The CDR3 covers 16 residues. The CDR3 here is CASSQDPARDNQPQHF. The CDR3 nucleotides are TGCGCCAGCAGCCAAGATCCCGCCAGGGACAATCAGCCCCAGCATTTT.

The chain employs TRBV9 and TRBJ1-2; D remains unclear. Trimming shortened V by 3 bases and J by 3 bases, and 12 bases separated the two germline ends. Germline V gives CDR1 SGDLS, CDR2 YYNGEE. This CDR3 has 14 residues. CDR3 DNA sequence: TGTGCCAGCAGCGATGACGCGGAACACTATGGCTACACCTTC. Translated, it gives CASSDDAEHYGYTF.

This chain links TRBV12-3 or TRBV12-4 with TRBJ2-3; 7 positions agree with TRBD1. The CDR3 contains 15 residues. Trimming cost V 5 bases and J 1 base; bases outside gene matches: 6. The CDR3 coding sequence is TGTGCCAGCAGTAGACGGGACAGACGCACAGATACGCAGTATTTT. Protein product: CASSRRDRRTDTQYF.